The 18 T cell receptor beta chains below all came from one sample that was sequenced in a study of cytomegalovirus exposure and HLA in healthy donors. Primers included in the PCR were 60 Vbeta and 13 Jbeta primers. TCRdb's copy holds only in-frame clones and misses some; the assay was immunoSEQ multiplex PCR. The table lists approximately 200,000 clones, approximately 83% of them singletons, with around 0.1% in the top ten. Sequenced material: PBMCs. The receptors stem from a boy aged 2 to 9 in good health and CMV-seronegative.

The gene calls are TRBV30 and TRBJ1-2, with D tentatively TRBD1 (5 bases). V was trimmed by 1 base and J by 2 bases, leaving 11 bases between them. The CDR3 totals 14 residues. The germline CDR1 and CDR2 sequences are GTSNPN and SVGIG (reference sequence). The CDR3 bases are TGTGCCTGGAGTGCACAGGTTATCAACTATGGCTACACCTTC. It codes for CAWSAQVINYGYTF.

This clone was seen once. This chain uses TRBV16 with TRBJ1-1, with D unresolved. Deletions cut 0 bases from V and 0 bases from J, with 11 bases between. This CDR3 is 16 amino acids long. The germline V gene encodes CDR1 KGHSY and CDR2 FQNENV. CDR3 sequence: CASSQSVNFMNTEAFF. The CDR3 DNA reads as TGTGCCAGCAGCCAATCCGTAAATTTTATGAACACTGAAGCTTTCTTT.

This chain's CDR3 is CASSQGQGGEKLFF. The CDR3 nucleotides are TGTGCCAGCAGCCAAGGACAGGGGGGAGAAAAACTGTTTTTT. The chain couples TRBV4-2 to TRBJ1-4, with 9 nucleotides matching TRBD1. This CDR3 spans 14 amino acids. The V gene's germline CDR1 is LGHNA and CDR2 YNFKEQ. Unmatched junction bases numbered 2, after V lost 1 base and J lost 8 bases.

The rearrangement joins TRBV2 to TRBJ1-2; 7 bases agree with TRBD1. The CDR3 consists of 13 residues. V was pared by 7 bases and J by 7 bases, with 9 bases of the junction left unmatched. The germline V gene encodes CDR1 SNHLY and CDR2 FYNNEI. In DNA form, the CDR3 reads TGTGCCAGCAATATACAGGGGCCGGGTGGCTACACCTTC. Amino acid sequence: CASNIQGPGGYTF. The full variable domain, with the rest looked up from reference TRBV2 and TRBJ1-2, is EPEVTQTPSHQVTQMGQEVILRCVPISNHLYFYWYRQILGQKVEFLVSFYNNEISEKSEIFDDQFSVERPDGSNFTLKIRSTKLEDSAMYFCASNIQGPGGYTFGSGTRLTVV.

The chain has TRBV16 and TRBJ1-2, with 7 bases aligning to TRBD1. The CDR3 runs to 14 residues. V trimming: 0 bases; J trimming: 6 bases; junction bases outside the gene matches: 4. Germline CDR1 reads KGHSY; CDR2 reads FQNENV. CDR3 in DNA: TGTGCCAGCAGCCAATCGAGGGGGCGGGATGGCTACACCTTC. Translating it yields CASSQSRGRDGYTF.

This chain connects TRBV27 to TRBJ2-1, with 7 bases aligning to TRBD2. V dropped 6 bases and J dropped 4; count of bases not matched to a gene: 12. The CDR3 spans 16 residues. CDR1 and CDR2 (germline): MNHEY, SMNVEV (reference sequence). The CDR3 bases are TGTGCCAGCAGCCTAAGGGACTACAGCCGGTACAATGAGCAGTTCTTC. It specifies CASSLRDYSRYNEQFF.

The chain employs TRBV7-9 and TRBJ1-1; 12 bases align to TRBD1. The ends lost 1 base at V and 7 bases at J; junction bases unmatched: 7. CDR3 length: 16 residues. Germline V CDR1 and CDR2: SEHNR, FQNEAQ (reference sequence). The CDR3 DNA is TGTGCCAGCAGCTTAGTGGGACAGGGGGCTGGAGATGAAGCTTTCTTT. Protein product: CASSLVGQGAGDEAFF.

This clone appeared a single time. The CDR3 loop is CASRLGTGRSGANVLTF. The CDR3 bases are TGTGCCAGCCGGCTAGGTACAGGGCGCTCTGGGGCCAACGTCCTGACTTTC. V and J are TRBV13 and TRBJ2-6; TRBD1 might be the D (6 bases). Between the trimmed V and J ends, which lost 8 bases and 0 bases, there was a span of 17 bases. Germline-derived CDR1 and CDR2 are PRHDT and FYEKMQ (reference sequence). This CDR3 has 17 residues.

This clone occurred a few times. CDR3 residues: CASSLGGSLEQYF. The CDR3 DNA follows: TGTGCCAGCAGCTTGGGAGGGTCTCTCGAGCAGTACTTC. The chain is built from TRBV5-6 and TRBJ2-7; D perhaps matches TRBD2 (5 bases). CDR3 length: 13 amino acids. The ends were cut back, 0 bases at V and 6 bases at J, with 10 bases in the middle. Germline V gene sequence: CDR1 SGHDT, CDR2 YYEEEE.

This sequence joins TRBV19 and TRBJ1-4, with TRBD1 matching over 8 bases. Germline trimming cut 5 bases from V and 5 bases from J; bases unmatched to any gene: 13. CDR1 and CDR2 from the germline V gene are LNHDA and SQIVND (reference sequence). The length of the CDR3 is 17 residues. The CDR3 DNA follows: TGTGCCAGTAGTCCCCGGACAGGGTGGGGACAAAATGAAAAACTGTTTTTT. Amino acids: CASSPRTGWGQNEKLFF.

With regard to this clone: Relative to the germline gene, one junction end is altered; a read error may explain this. The V and J genes are TRBV5-6 and TRBJ2-3; D uncertain. This CDR3 comprises 14 residues. Germline V lookup: CDR1 SGHDT, CDR2 YYEEEE. CDR3 residues: CASSLVSRSVDPDF. The CDR3 DNA sequence: TGTGCCAGCAGCTTGGTTTCGCGGTCAGTTGACCCGGATTTT.

The chain links TRBV6-1 to TRBJ1-3; D is undetermined. This CDR3 spans 14 amino acids. V lost 8 bases and J 0 bases, leaving 11 bases between the germline ends. Germline values: CDR1 MNHNS, CDR2 SASEGT. The CDR3, as DNA: TGTGCCAGCTCTCCTCTGGCCTCTGGAAACACCATATATTTT. Translation: CASSPLASGNTIYF.

The CDR3 coding sequence is TGTGCCAGCAGCTTGGAAGTAGCGGGACACGGATACTTC. Translation: CASSLEVAGHGYF. V and J are TRBV11-2 and TRBJ2-5, with 8 nucleotides matching TRBD2. After removal of 3 bases from V and 14 bases from J, the junction contained 11 bases not matched to a gene. This CDR3 has 13 residues. CDR1 is SGHAT and CDR2 is FQNNGV in the germline V gene.

The chain couples TRBV7-9 to TRBJ1-1; 7 nucleotides agree with TRBD1. J gave up 4 bases and V 6 bases, and 5 bases lay outside the gene matches. CDR1 and CDR2 (germline): SEHNR, FQNEAQ (reference sequence). The CDR3 spans 13 residues. CDR3 protein: CASSSGQATEAFF. Here the CDR3 DNA reads TGTGCCAGCAGTTCAGGACAGGCCACTGAAGCTTTCTTT.

The rearrangement links TRBV7-6 to TRBJ1-2; D possibly corresponds to TRBD1 (6 bases). CDR1 SGHVS and CDR2 FNYEAQ come from the germline V gene. V was clipped by 2 bases and J by 6 bases, with 28 bases between them. The CDR3 is 19 amino acids. The CDR3 nucleotides are TGTGCCAGCAGCTTACGGGTAACAGGGAGTCGCTTTCCCCGAGATGGCTACACCTTC. This translates into CASSLRVTGSRFPRDGYTF.

The chain carries TRBV5-1 and TRBJ1-1, with 9 positions matching TRBD1. Trimming cost V 4 bases and J 4 bases; bases outside gene matches: 11. This CDR3 region has 16 residues. CDR1 and CDR2 from the germline V gene are SGHRS and YFSETQ. CDR3 DNA sequence: TGCGCCAGCAGCAGGACCGGGACAGGGATCGGCACTGAAGCTTTCTTT. This gives the protein CASSRTGTGIGTEAFF.

The chain is built from TRBV6-5 and TRBJ1-3; no reliable D call. The germline V and J ends were trimmed by 5 bases and 0 bases, with 8 bases remaining between them. This CDR3 is 14 amino acids long. Looked up from germline, CDR1 is MNHEY and CDR2 is SVGAGI. DNA of the CDR3: TGTGCCAGCAGTCCAAGCAACTCTGGAAACACCATATATTTT. Translating gives CASSPSNSGNTIYF.

The chain is built from TRBV5-1 and TRBJ1-1, with D unresolved. This CDR3 contains 14 residues. Germline V CDR1 and CDR2: SGHRS, YFSETQ. Trimming left V 2 bases short and J 0 bases short, with 8 bases between. The CDR3 is CASSFEGMNTEAFF. As DNA, the CDR3 is TGCGCCAGCAGCTTTGAGGGTATGAACACTGAAGCTTTCTTT.